These 19 T cell receptor beta chains were all obtained from the same sample, sequenced in a study of spatial heterogeneity in lung cancer. Stated time point: blood at routine non-recurrence follow-up after resection. TCRdb ran MiXCR on the 5' RACE reads and lists one entry per CDR3 protein. The table shows approximately 43,000 distinct CDR3 sequences, with roughly 10% occurring only once. The sample consisted of PBMCs, taken at follow-up. The receptor source for this set is a female donor with early-stage non-small cell lung cancer.

This clonotype appeared many times. The chain is built from TRBV7-2 and TRBJ2-1; 13 bases align to TRBD2. The trim removed 10 bases at V and 9 bases at J, leaving 6 bases unmatched. Germline V gives CDR1 SGHTA, CDR2 FQGNSA. The CDR3 sequence is 13 residues long. CDR3 in DNA: TGTGCCACCGCGACTAGCGGGGGGACTGAGCAGTTCTTC. It is translated as CATATSGGTEQFF. The whole variable domain, filled in from reference TRBV7-2 and TRBJ2-1, reads GAGVSQSPSNKVTEKGKDVELRCDPISGHTALYWYRQSLGQGLEFLIYFQGNSAPDKSGLPSDRFSAERTGGSVSTLTIQRTQQEDSAVYLCATATSGGTEQFFGPGTRLTVL.

Ten or more counts support this clonotype. This chain connects TRBV7-2 to TRBJ1-1; D unresolved. The CDR3 has 14 residues. Looked up from germline, CDR1 is SGHTA and CDR2 is FQGNSA. Trimming stripped 0 bases from V and 3 bases from J, with 8 bases between. The CDR3 spells CASSLAPGDTEAFF. The CDR3 bases are TGTGCCAGCAGCTTAGCTCCGGGAGACACTGAAGCTTTCTTT.

This clonotype came up a few times. The CDR3 reads CASSLGQGSHYGYTF. In DNA form, the CDR3 reads TGTGCCAGCAGCTTAGGGCAGGGTTCCCACTATGGCTACACCTTC. The genes are TRBV7-2 and TRBJ1-2, with a weak D call TRBD1 (5 bases). V shed 1 base and J shed 3 bases, with 12 bases lying between them. CDR3 size: 15 residues. Germline V gene lookup returns CDR1 SGHTA and CDR2 FQGNSA. The entire variable domain, with the rest obtained from reference TRBV7-2 and TRBJ1-2, is as follows: GAGVSQSPSNKVTEKGKDVELRCDPISGHTALYWYRQSLGQGLEFLIYFQGNSAPDKSGLPSDRFSAERTGGSVSTLTIQRTQQEDSAVYLCASSLGQGSHYGYTFGSGTRLTVV.

This clonotype came up many times. This chain joins TRBV27 and TRBJ2-3; D is ambiguous. Germline values: CDR1 MNHEY, CDR2 SMNVEV (reference sequence). V lost 6 bases and J lost 4, with 5 bases in between. This CDR3 is built from 11 residues. The CDR3 nucleotides are TGTGCCAGCAGGCTGTCAGATACGCAGTATTTT. Translated: CASRLSDTQYF.

This clonotype was found many times. The V call is TRBV28, the J call TRBJ1-6; the match to TRBD1 covers 7 bases. Per the germline V gene, CDR1 is MDHEN and CDR2 is SYDVKM. This CDR3 contains 15 residues. V gave up 6 bases and J gave up 5 bases; unmatched junction bases: 7. The CDR3 loop reads CASRSRQGDNSPLHF. The CDR3 nucleotides are TGTGCCAGCAGATCCAGACAGGGAGATAATTCACCCCTCCACTTT.

The chain is built from TRBV7-2 and TRBJ2-1, with 7 bases aligning to TRBD1. Trimming took 0 bases from V and 15 from J; bases not matched to a gene: 8. The CDR3 is 13 amino acids. Germline values: CDR1 SGHTA, CDR2 FQGNSA. CDR3: CASSLAQTGYVFF. In DNA, the CDR3 is TGTGCCAGCAGCTTAGCCCAGACAGGGTACGTGTTCTTC.

The genes are TRBV20-1 and TRBJ1-5; D gene unclear. Germline CDR1 and CDR2: DFQATT and SNEGSKA (reference sequence). The CDR3 is made up of 13 amino acids. V gave up 1 base and J gave up 4 bases, with 8 bases separating them. Here the CDR3 reads CSARVTENQPQHF. CDR3 DNA sequence: TGCAGTGCTAGAGTGACGGAGAATCAGCCCCAGCATTTT.

This clonotype appeared many times. The chain is built from TRBV18 and TRBJ2-7; D not resolved. The CDR3 loop spans 16 amino acids. Germline-derived CDR1 and CDR2 are KGHSH and LQKENI. V was trimmed by 0 bases and J by 6 bases, leaving 18 bases between them. In DNA, the CDR3 is TGTGCCAGCTCACCACCCACGGTGGATTCACGGCGCGAGCAGTACTTC. Translating it yields CASSPPTVDSRREQYF.

A remark on this clonotype: The CDR3 carries no conserved terminal phenylalanine or tryptophan, so it likely arises from a read error. The chain has TRBV20-1 and TRBJ2-3; TRBD2 agrees at 9 bases. The CDR3 extends over 17 amino acids. The germline gives CDR1 DFQATT, CDR2 SNEGSKA (reference sequence). The junction had 9 bases not matched to a gene; V was cut back by 0 bases and J by 2 bases. CDR3 bases: TGCAGTGCTAGAGATCCCGGGGTAGCGGGGGTCACAGATACGCAGTATTGT. Amino acid sequence: CSARDPGVAGVTDTQYC.

This clonotype came up a few times. V is TRBV28 and J is TRBJ2-7, with a weak D call TRBD2 (6 bases). Germline CDR1 is MDHEN and CDR2 is SYDVKM. Trimming stripped 5 bases from V and 0 bases from J, with 23 bases between. The CDR3 runs 18 residues. In nucleotides, the CDR3 is TGTGCCAGCAGTCCGCGGGGCGGATACACCTTAGCCTCCTACGAGCAGTACTTC. Encoded protein: CASSPRGGYTLASYEQYF.

The rearrangement uses TRBV2 and TRBJ2-5; D not resolved. This CDR3 is 12 amino acids long. Trimming cost V 5 bases and J 4 bases, with 8 bases left between them. The germline CDR1 and CDR2 sequences are SNHLY and FYNNEI. The CDR3 is CASSLWRETQYF. The CDR3 DNA sequence: TGTGCCAGCAGTCTTTGGAGAGAGACCCAGTACTTC. Together with reference TRBV2 and TRBJ2-5, the CDR3 gives the full variable domain: EPEVTQTPSHQVTQMGQEVILRCVPISNHLYFYWYRQILGQKVEFLVSFYNNEISEKSEIFDDQFSVERPDGSNFTLKIRSTKLEDSAMYFCASSLWRETQYFGPGTRLLVL.

This clonotype was seen many times. The rearrangement links TRBV6-4 to TRBJ1-1; D perhaps matches TRBD1 (5 bases). CDR1 MRHNA and CDR2 SNTAGT come from the germline V gene. The CDR3 is 14 residues long. The V and J ends lost 6 bases and 0 bases respectively, with 11 bases between them. As DNA, the CDR3 is TGTGCCAGCAGCGCGGGACGCATGAACACTGAAGCTTTCTTT. Residues: CASSAGRMNTEAFF.

The chain has TRBV7-8 and TRBJ1-1; 7 positions agree with TRBD1. The germline V gene encodes CDR1 SGHVS and CDR2 FQNEAQ. The ends lost 2 bases at V and 10 bases at J; junction bases unmatched: 10. CDR3 length: 14 amino acids. The CDR3 loop reads CASSLLPVTGIAFF. CDR3 nucleotides: TGTGCCAGCAGCTTACTCCCCGTGACAGGGATAGCTTTCTTT.

The chain has TRBV28 and TRBJ1-5; 7 bases fit TRBD1. The CDR3 is made up of 17 amino acids. V shed 5 bases, J shed 3 bases, and the junction held 13 bases outside the gene matches. Per the germline V gene, CDR1 is MDHEN and CDR2 is SYDVKM. This CDR3 reads CASSLRTGVSINQPQHF. CDR3 nucleotides: TGTGCCAGCAGTCTACGAACAGGGGTTTCTATCAATCAGCCCCAGCATTTT. Full variable domain (outside the CDR3, taken from reference TRBV28 and TRBJ1-5): DVKVTQSSRYLVKRTGEKVFLECVQDMDHENMFWYRQDPGLGLRLIYFSYDVKMKEKGDIPEGYSVSREKKERFSLILESASTNQTSMYLCASSLRTGVSINQPQHFGDGTRLSIL.

This clonotype was counted only a few times. J is TRBJ1-2 and V is TRBV10-3; D may be TRBD1 (5 bases). The CDR3 is 13 amino acids. The germline V gene encodes CDR1 ENHRY and CDR2 SYGVKD. With 11 bases removed from V and 8 bases from J, the gap between germline ends came to 21 bases. CDR3 sequence reads: CAGNRDDKGGYTF. CDR3 DNA sequence: TGTGCCGGCAACCGGGACGACAAAGGGGGCTACACCTTC.

The CDR3 coding sequence is TGCGCCAGCAGCTTAAATGCGGGTGGCTACACCTTC. It encodes CASSLNAGGYTF. The J gene is TRBJ1-2, the V gene TRBV5-1, with D uncertain. Germline assignment: CDR1 SGHRS and CDR2 YFSETQ. The CDR3 totals 12 residues. V was trimmed by 2 bases and J by 7 bases, leaving 9 bases between them.

The gene calls are TRBV20-1 and TRBJ2-3, with 8 bases that match TRBD1. Germline CDR1 DFQATT, CDR2 SNEGSKA (reference sequence). The CDR3 totals 17 residues. After removal of 3 bases from V and 0 bases from J, the junction contained 11 bases not matched to a gene. Here the CDR3 reads CSARGHRGFVSTDTQYF. The CDR3 nucleotides are TGCAGTGCTAGGGGCCACAGGGGGTTCGTTAGCACAGATACGCAGTATTTT.

This clonotype was seen many times. The gene calls are TRBV20-1 and TRBJ2-3; TRBD2 aligns across 14 bases. The CDR3 has 17 amino acids. V lost 4 bases and J lost 0; bases outside the gene matches: 6. Germline V lookup: CDR1 DFQATT, CDR2 SNEGSKA (reference sequence). CDR3 protein: CSAMGLAGALSTDTQYF. The CDR3 coding sequence is TGCAGTGCTATGGGACTAGCGGGGGCCCTAAGCACAGATACGCAGTATTTT.

There are many counts of this clonotype. The V and J genes are TRBV20-1 and TRBJ1-1; D unresolved. Between the trimmed V and J ends, which lost 4 bases and 7 bases, there was a span of 7 bases. Germline V CDR1 and CDR2: DFQATT, SNEGSKA (reference sequence). The length of the CDR3 is 10 residues. The CDR3 bases are TGCAGTGCTAAAAAGAATGAAGCTTTCTTT. Residues: CSAKKNEAFF.